This is a list of T cell receptor beta chains from one sample in a study of shared clonotypes between healthy human individuals. Data came from immunoSEQ multiplex PCR; TCRdb stores just in-frame clones and leaves some out. The sample shows 2,500,000 or so clones, 85% to 95% of them seen only once. Sequencing used naive CD4+ T cells from PBMCs. The receptor set was obtained from a man between 18 and 35 years old in good health. Some clones in this sample may be carry-over from other donors' samples. The CDR3 runs from the conserved cysteine through the conserved F or W. D genes are given only for firm matches. Rows may omit the clone size; those that give it use once, few, many or a size class.

>15|TRBJ1-6|.|.|TRBV28
CASTPLGGSNSPLHF
TGTGCCAGCACTCCCCTGGGAGGTTCTAATTCACCCCTCCACTTT
>14|TRBJ2-7|.|.|TRBV5-6
CASSSGTRMREQYF
TGTGCCAGCAGCTCCGGGACACGGATGAGGGAGCAGTACTTC
>16|TRBJ1-5|.|TRBD1|TRBV10-1
CASSERGGQGDQPQHF
TGCGCCAGCAGTGAACGAGGGGGACAGGGCGATCAGCCCCAGCATTTT
>11|TRBJ1-2|.|.|TRBV20-1
CSARGTYGYTF
TGCAGTGCTAGAGGGACATATGGCTACACCTTC
>13|TRBJ2-1|.|.|TRBV14
CASSQVSGLRQFF
TGTGCCAGCAGCCAAGTTTCCGGGCTGCGACAGTTCTTC
>14|TRBJ2-7|once|.|TRBV5-4
CASSFRGAPGEQYF
TGTGCCAGCAGCTTTCGGGGGGCCCCGGGCGAGCAGTACTTC
>11|TRBJ1-2|.|.|TRBV20-1
CSVKGRYGYTF
TGCAGTGTAAAGGGTCGATATGGCTACACCTTC
>14|TRBJ2-3|.|.|TRBV6-6
CASNPGYGPDTQYF
TGTGCCAGCAACCCAGGATATGGGCCAGATACGCAGTATTTT
>14|TRBJ2-2|.|.|TRBV18
CASSYDRNTGELFF
TGTGCCAGCTCATATGACAGGAACACCGGGGAGCTGTTTTTT
>19|TRBJ2-2|.|TRBD2|TRBV9
CASSVGVAGGGSNTGELFF
TGTGCCAGCAGCGTAGGGGTAGCGGGAGGGGGCTCGAACACCGGGGAGCTGTTTTTT
>12|TRBJ1-3|.|.|TRBV15
CAIGTYRNTIYF
TGTGCCATCGGGACTTACAGAAACACCATATATTTT
>15|TRBJ2-7|.|.|TRBV6-6
CASSYEGTVLYEQYF
TGTGCCAGCAGTTACGAAGGGACGGTCCTCTACGAGCAGTACTTC
>14|TRBJ2-7|.|.|TRBV4-1
CASSQGASLDEQYF
TGCGCCAGCAGCCAAGGGGCGTCCCTGGACGAGCAGTACTTC
>14|TRBJ1-2|.|.|TRBV6-1
CASGGDPLWYGYTF
TGTGCCAGTGGGGGGGACCCCCTTTGGTATGGCTACACCTTC
>14|TRBJ2-3|once|.|TRBV5-4
CASSLVQGTDTQYF
TGTGCCAGCAGCTTGGTACAGGGAACAGATACGCAGTATTTT
>12|TRBJ2-3|.|.|TRBV11-3
CASGTGTDTQYF
TGTGCCAGCGGGACTGGAACAGATACGCAGTATTTT
>14|TRBJ1-4|.|.|TRBV7-2
CASSLFRGYEKLFF
TGTGCCAGCAGCCTTTTTAGGGGGTATGAAAAACTGTTTTTT
>16|TRBJ2-1|.|TRBD2|TRBV5-4
CASSLGPSGLYNEQFF
TGTGCCAGCAGCTTGGGTCCTAGCGGGCTTTACAATGAGCAGTTCTTC
>14|TRBJ1-4|.|TRBD1|TRBV6-6
CASRETGADEKLFF
TGTGCCAGCAGGGAGACAGGGGCGGATGAAAAACTGTTTTTT
>15|TRBJ1-5|few|.|TRBV6-5
CASSPRGMGNQPQHF
TGTGCCAGCAGCCCTCGGGGGATGGGGAATCAGCCCCAGCATTTT
>16|TRBJ2-1|.|TRBD2|TRBV7-6
CASSLLLAGGYNEQFF
TGTGCCAGCAGCTTATTACTAGCGGGAGGGTACAATGAGCAGTTCTTC
>16|TRBJ2-3|once|.|TRBV9
CASSVGAGASTDTQYF
TGTGCCAGCAGCGTAGGGGCAGGCGCATCCACAGATACGCAGTATTTT
>15|TRBJ1-4|.|.|TRBV28
CASSPSGAMNEKLFF
TGTGCCAGCAGTCCCTCGGGTGCTATGAATGAAAAACTGTTTTTT
>16|TRBJ2-1|.|TRBD2|TRBV19
CASSVRTSGRGDEQFF
TGTGCCAGTAGTGTTCGGACTAGCGGGAGGGGGGATGAGCAGTTCTTC
>14|TRBJ1-2|once|.|TRBV7-3
CASSSPQSNYGYTF
TGTGCCAGCAGCTCACCCCAGAGCAACTATGGCTACACCTTC
>16|TRBJ1-1|once|.|TRBV7-2
CASSLAVLGVNTEAFF
TGTGCCAGCAGCTTAGCTGTTCTGGGTGTCAACACTGAAGCTTTCTTT
>14|TRBJ2-7|.|.|TRBV18
CASSPATGNYEQYF
TGTGCCAGCTCACCGGCTACAGGGAACTACGAGCAGTACTTC
>17|TRBJ1-1|.|.|TRBV19
CASRETSSQGRNTEAFF
TGTGCCAGTAGAGAAACCTCGAGCCAGGGAAGGAACACTGAAGCTTTCTTT
>13|TRBJ1-2|.|TRBD1|TRBV7-9
CASSLPTGVGYTF
TGTGCCAGCAGCTTACCCACAGGGGTTGGCTACACCTTC
>15|TRBJ2-7|.|.|TRBV5-4
CASSIGAGTFREQYF
TGTGCCAGCAGTATTGGGGCAGGGACGTTTCGGGAGCAGTACTTC
>14|TRBJ1-2|.|TRBD1|TRBV19
CASSPRGQNDGYTF
TGTGCCAGTAGTCCGCGGGGACAGAACGATGGCTACACCTTC
>12|TRBJ1-1|.|.|TRBV28
CASSEENTEAFF
TGTGCCAGCAGTGAGGAGAACACTGAAGCTTTCTTT
>15|TRBJ2-7|.|.|TRBV5-1
CASSLGFERSYEQYF
TGCGCCAGCAGCTTGGGATTTGAGAGAAGCTACGAGCAGTACTTC
>16|TRBJ1-5|.|TRBD1|TRBV7-8
CASSPWGQSSNQPQHF
TGTGCCAGCAGCCCCTGGGGACAGAGTAGCAATCAGCCCCAGCATTTT
>16|TRBJ2-1|.|TRBD2|TRBV10-1
CASSESDAGAYNEQFF
TGCGCCAGCAGTGAGTCTGATGCGGGAGCGTACAATGAGCAGTTCTTC
>13|TRBJ1-1|once|.|TRBV19
CATQQGTNTEAFF
TGTGCCACCCAACAGGGTACGAACACTGAAGCTTTCTTT
>16|TRBJ1-4|.|.|TRBV5-1
CASSLVSGDVVKKLFF
TGCGCCAGCAGCTTGGTTTCCGGGGATGTGGTGAAAAAACTGTTTTTT
>21|TRBJ2-6|.|TRBD2|TRBV18
CASSPRAGGLAVISGANVLTF
TGTGCCAGCTCACCACGGGCCGGAGGACTAGCGGTCATCTCTGGGGCCAACGTCCTGACTTTC
>14|TRBJ1-2|few|.|TRBV21-1
CASSKEAPRGGYTF
TGTGCCAGCAGCAAAGAGGCGCCTCGGGGTGGCTACACCTTC
>13|TRBJ1-2|.|.|TRBV30
CAWSYRQTYGYTF
TGTGCCTGGAGTTACCGCCAAACCTATGGCTACACCTTC
>14|TRBJ1-4|.|TRBD1|TRBV14
CASSPRTGNEKLFF
TGTGCCAGCAGCCCGCGGACAGGAAATGAAAAACTGTTTTTT
>16|TRBJ2-7|.|TRBD2|TRBV4-2
CASSRTGGGSSNEQYF
TGTGCCAGCAGCCGGACGGGAGGGGGTAGTTCGAACGAGCAGTACTTC
>11|TRBJ1-1|.|.|TRBV28
CASESSTEAFF
TGTGCCAGCGAAAGTAGCACTGAAGCTTTCTTT
>14|TRBJ1-4|.|.|TRBV19
CASKQGATNEKLFF
TGTGCCAGCAAACAGGGTGCGACTAATGAAAAACTGTTTTTT
>17|TRBJ2-1|.|TRBD1|TRBV5-4
CASSLGLGQRSYNEQFF
TGTGCCAGCAGCTTGGGGCTGGGACAGAGGTCATACAATGAGCAGTTCTTC
>13|TRBJ1-2|.|.|TRBV18
CASSPLGPYGYTF
TGTGCCAGCTCACCACTCGGGCCCTATGGCTACACCTTC
>14|TRBJ1-5|.|TRBD1|TRBV5-6
CASSLYRGKKPQHF
TGTGCCAGCAGCTTGTACAGGGGGAAAAAGCCCCAGCATTTT
>16|TRBJ2-1|.|TRBD2|TRBV27
CASSLVAGGPYNEQFF
TGTGCCAGCAGTCTAGTAGCGGGAGGGCCCTACAATGAGCAGTTCTTC
>16|TRBJ2-5|.|TRBD2|TRBV7-3
CASRKRLAGGPETQYF
TGTGCCAGCAGAAAACGACTAGCGGGAGGGCCGGAGACCCAGTACTTC
>15|TRBJ2-3|.|.|TRBV7-2
CASSFSGVYPDTQYF
TGTGCCAGCAGCTTTTCGGGAGTGTATCCAGATACGCAGTATTTT
>13|TRBJ2-1|.|.|TRBV6-5
CASRLDEGHEQFF
TGTGCCAGTCGACTAGATGAGGGTCATGAGCAGTTCTTC
>17|TRBJ2-1|.|TRBD2|TRBV5-1
CASSQSTGLAGYNEQFF
TGCGCCAGCAGCCAATCAACGGGACTAGCGGGATACAATGAGCAGTTCTTC
>14|TRBJ1-5|.|TRBD1|TRBV5-5
CASSLQGSNQPQHF
TGTGCCAGCAGCTTACAGGGGAGCAATCAGCCCCAGCATTTT